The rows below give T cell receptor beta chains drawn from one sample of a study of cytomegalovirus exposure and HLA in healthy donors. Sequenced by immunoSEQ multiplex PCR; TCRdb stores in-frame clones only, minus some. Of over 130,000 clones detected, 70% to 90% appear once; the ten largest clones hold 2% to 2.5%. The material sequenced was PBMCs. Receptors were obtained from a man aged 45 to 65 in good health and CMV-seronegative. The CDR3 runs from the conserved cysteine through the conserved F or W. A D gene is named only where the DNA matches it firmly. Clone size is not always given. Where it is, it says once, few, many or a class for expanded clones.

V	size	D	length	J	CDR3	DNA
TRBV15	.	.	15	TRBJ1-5	CATSGEQGFNQPQHF	TGTGCCACCAGCGGGGAACAGGGATTCAATCAGCCCCAGCATTTT
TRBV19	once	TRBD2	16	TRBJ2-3	CASSVGGAVRTDTQYF	TGTGCCAGTAGTGTCGGGGGGGCGGTTCGGACAGATACGCAGTATTTT
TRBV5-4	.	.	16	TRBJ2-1	CASSLKREISYNEQFF	TGTGCCAGCAGCTTGAAACGGGAAATCTCCTACAATGAGCAGTTCTTC
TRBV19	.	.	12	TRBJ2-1	CASSIYQGLQFF	TGTGCCAGTAGTATTTACCAGGGCCTGCAGTTCTTC
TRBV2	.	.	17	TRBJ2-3	CASSERGTGGITDTQYF	TGTGCCAGCAGTGAACGGGGAACGGGGGGCATCACAGATACGCAGTATTTT
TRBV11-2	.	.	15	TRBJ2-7	CASSFDRGMISEQYF	TGTGCCAGCAGTTTTGACCGGGGTATGATTAGCGAGCAGTACTTC
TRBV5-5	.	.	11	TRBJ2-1	CASSLDSEQFF	TGTGCCAGCAGCCTGGACAGTGAGCAGTTCTTC
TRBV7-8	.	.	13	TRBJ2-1	CASSLTGPYEQFF	TGTGCCAGCAGCTTAACAGGCCCCTATGAGCAGTTCTTC
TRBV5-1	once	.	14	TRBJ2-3	CASSLSRPTDTQYF	TGCGCCAGCAGCTTGAGCAGGCCCACAGATACGCAGTATTTT
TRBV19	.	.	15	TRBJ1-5	CASSTQGRGNQPQHF	TGTGCCAGTAGTACCCAAGGGCGGGGCAATCAGCCCCAGCATTTT
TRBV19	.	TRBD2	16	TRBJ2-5	CASSGAAGGPQETQYF	TGTGCCAGTAGTGGAGCGGCGGGAGGACCTCAAGAGACCCAGTACTTC
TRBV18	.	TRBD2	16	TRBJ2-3	CASSATLATSTDTQYF	TGTGCCAGCTCAGCCACACTAGCGACATCCACAGATACGCAGTATTTT
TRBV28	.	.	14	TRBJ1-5	CASSWPADHQPQHF	TGTGCCAGCAGTTGGCCAGCGGATCATCAGCCCCAGCATTTT
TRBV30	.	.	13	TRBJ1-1	CAWSVQQGTEAFF	TGTGCCTGGAGTGTACAACAGGGCACTGAAGCTTTCTTT
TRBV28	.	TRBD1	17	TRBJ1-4	CASSSIGAGGFREKLFF	TGTGCCAGCAGTTCCATCGGGGCAGGGGGCTTTCGAGAAAAACTGTTTTTT
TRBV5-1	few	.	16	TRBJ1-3	CASSLADTPSGNTIYF	TGCGCCAGCAGCTTGGCCGATACACCCTCTGGAAACACCATATATTTT
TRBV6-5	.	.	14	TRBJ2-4	CASSYEGGGNIQYF	TGTGCCAGCAGTTACGAAGGGGGTGGTAACATTCAGTACTTC
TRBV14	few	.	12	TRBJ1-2	CASSANYYGYTF	TGTGCCAGCAGCGCAAACTATTATGGCTACACCTTC
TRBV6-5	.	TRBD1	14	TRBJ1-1	CASSPRTGNTEAFF	TGTGCCAGCAGTCCCCGGACAGGGAACACTGAAGCTTTCTTT
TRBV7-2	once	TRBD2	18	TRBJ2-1	CASSLVVLAGASYNEQFF	TGTGCCAGCAGCTTAGTAGTACTAGCGGGGGCCTCCTACAATGAGCAGTTCTTC
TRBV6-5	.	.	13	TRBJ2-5	CASSPRGRETQYF	TGTGCCAGCAGTCCCCGGGGGAGGGAGACCCAGTACTTC
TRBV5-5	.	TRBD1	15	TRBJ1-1	CASSLEGAPNTEAFF	TGTGCCAGCAGCTTGGAGGGGGCCCCGAACACTGAAGCTTTCTTT
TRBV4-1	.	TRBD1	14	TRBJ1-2	CASSRQGENYGYTF	TGCGCCAGCAGCCGACAGGGCGAGAACTATGGCTACACCTTC
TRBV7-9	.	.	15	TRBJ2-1	CASSPRQGGYNEQFF	TGTGCCAGCAGCCCCCGACAAGGGGGTTACAATGAGCAGTTCTTC
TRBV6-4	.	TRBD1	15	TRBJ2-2	CASSNTGGAHGELFF	TGTGCCAGCAGTAACACAGGGGGCGCGCACGGGGAGCTGTTTTTT
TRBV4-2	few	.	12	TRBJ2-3	CASSQGLDTQYF	TGTGCCAGCAGCCAAGGTCTAGATACGCAGTATTTT
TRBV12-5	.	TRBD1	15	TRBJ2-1	CASVRGQGFHNEQFF	TGTGCTAGTGTCCGAGGACAGGGCTTTCACAATGAGCAGTTCTTC
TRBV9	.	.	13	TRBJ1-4	CACQFRGDEKLFF	TGTGCCTGTCAGTTTCGGGGGGATGAAAAACTGTTTTTT
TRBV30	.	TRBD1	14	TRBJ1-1	CAGWTGGGYTEAFF	TGTGCCGGATGGACAGGGGGCGGGTACACTGAAGCTTTCTTT
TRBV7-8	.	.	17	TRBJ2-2	CASSFRTGGGRAGELFF	TGTGCCAGCAGCTTTCGGACTGGGGGAGGTAGAGCCGGGGAGCTGTTTTTT
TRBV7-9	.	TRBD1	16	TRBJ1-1	CASSRGTGGGNTEAFF	TGTGCCAGCAGCCGCGGGACAGGGGGCGGGAACACTGAAGCTTTCTTT
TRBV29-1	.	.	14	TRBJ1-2	CSVDRVNRSYGYTF	TGCAGCGTTGATCGAGTAAACCGGAGCTATGGCTACACCTTC
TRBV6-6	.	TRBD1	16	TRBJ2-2	CASSLGTGTNTGELFF	TGTGCCAGCAGTCTAGGGACAGGGACGAACACCGGGGAGCTGTTTTTT
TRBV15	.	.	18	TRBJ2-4	CATSGPTREVGAKNIQYF	TGTGCCACCAGCGGACCAACCAGGGAGGTTGGGGCCAAAAACATTCAGTACTTC
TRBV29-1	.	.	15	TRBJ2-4	CSVWLSDLAKNIQYF	TGCAGCGTTTGGTTGTCGGACTTAGCCAAAAACATTCAGTACTTC
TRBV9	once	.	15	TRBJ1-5	CASSPGDNSNQPQHF	TGTGCCAGCAGCCCCGGGGACAATAGCAATCAGCCCCAGCATTTT
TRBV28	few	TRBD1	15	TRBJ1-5	CASNMLQGAGQPQHF	TGTGCCAGCAACATGCTCCAGGGGGCAGGTCAGCCCCAGCATTTT
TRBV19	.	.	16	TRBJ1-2	CASTTGGLPEFYGYTF	TGTGCCAGTACTACGGGAGGACTGCCGGAATTCTATGGCTACACCTTC
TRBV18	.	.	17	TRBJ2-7	CASSPSRPRLGTYEQYF	TGTGCCAGCTCACCAAGCAGACCGCGCCTCGGGACCTACGAGCAGTACTTC
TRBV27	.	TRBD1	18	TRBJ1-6	CASSLGSGQGSTNSPLHF	TGTGCCAGCAGTTTAGGCTCTGGACAGGGCTCAACCAATTCACCCCTCCACTTT
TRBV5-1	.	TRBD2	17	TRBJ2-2	CASSRTSGRLNTGELFF	TGCGCCAGCAGCCGGACTAGCGGGAGACTAAACACCGGGGAGCTGTTTTTT
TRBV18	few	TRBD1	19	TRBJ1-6	CASSPRSGTGGAYNSPLHF	TGTGCCAGCTCACCAAGATCCGGGACAGGGGGCGCCTATAATTCACCCCTCCACTTT
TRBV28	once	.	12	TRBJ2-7	CAIGLETYEQYF	TGTGCCATCGGACTGGAGACCTACGAGCAGTACTTC
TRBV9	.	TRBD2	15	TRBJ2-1	CASSLPGLAGNLQFF	TGTGCCAGCAGCCTCCCGGGACTAGCGGGAAATCTTCAGTTCTTC
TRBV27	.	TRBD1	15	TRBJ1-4	CASSNYRGRDEKLFF	TGTGCCAGCAGTAACTACAGGGGGCGGGATGAAAAACTGTTTTTT
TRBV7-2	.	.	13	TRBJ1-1	CASSQNLNTEAFF	TGTGCCAGCAGCCAGAATTTGAACACTGAAGCTTTCTTT
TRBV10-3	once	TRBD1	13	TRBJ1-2	CAISPQGKYGYTF	TGTGCCATCAGCCCACAGGGGAAGTATGGCTACACCTTC
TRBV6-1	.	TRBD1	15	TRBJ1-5	CASGGTVNSNQPQHF	TGTGCCAGCGGTGGGACAGTAAATAGCAATCAGCCCCAGCATTTT
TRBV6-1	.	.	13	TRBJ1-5	CASSRGEYQPQHF	TGTGCCAGCAGTCGCGGGGAATATCAGCCCCAGCATTTT